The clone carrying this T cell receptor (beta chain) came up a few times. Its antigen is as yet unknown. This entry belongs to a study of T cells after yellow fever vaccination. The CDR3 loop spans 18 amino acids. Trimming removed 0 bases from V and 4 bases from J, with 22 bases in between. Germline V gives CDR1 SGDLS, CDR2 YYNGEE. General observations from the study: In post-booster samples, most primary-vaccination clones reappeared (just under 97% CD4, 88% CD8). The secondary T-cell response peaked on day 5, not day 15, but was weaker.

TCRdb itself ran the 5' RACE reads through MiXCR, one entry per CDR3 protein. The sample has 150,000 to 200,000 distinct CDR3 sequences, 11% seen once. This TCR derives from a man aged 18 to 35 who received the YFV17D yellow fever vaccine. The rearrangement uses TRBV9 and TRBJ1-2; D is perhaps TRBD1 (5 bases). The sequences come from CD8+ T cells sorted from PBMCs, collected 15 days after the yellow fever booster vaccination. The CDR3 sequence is CASSVEGNIGEGGYGYTF. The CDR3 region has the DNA TGTGCCAGCAGCGTAGAGGGTAACATAGGGGAGGGCGGCTATGGCTACACCTTC.